These 29 T cell receptor beta chains originate from one sample sequenced in a study of monozygotic twins with cystic fibrosis. The assay was immunoSEQ multiplex PCR, and TCRdb's table has in-frame clones only and misses some. The table lists about 32,000 clones, more than 85% of them singletons. The sample consisted of blood. Every receptor here comes from a girl aged 2 to 9 with cystic fibrosis.

This chain uses TRBV19 with TRBJ1-1, with D possibly being TRBD1 (6 bases). CDR1 is LNHDA, CDR2 SQIVND, per germline (reference sequence). The CDR3 is made up of 15 amino acids. V was clipped by 8 bases and J by 0 bases, with 16 bases between them. The CDR3 bases are TGTGCCAGTCTTCCTCGAGGGGGAATGAACACTGAAGCTTTCTTT. Protein sequence: CASLPRGGMNTEAFF.

The chain employs TRBV5-1 and TRBJ1-1, with D perhaps TRBD1 (5 bases). The CDR3 spans 14 residues. Trimming took 0 bases from V and 6 from J, leaving 12 bases between them. Germline V gene sequence: CDR1 SGHRS, CDR2 YFSETQ. CDR3 in DNA: TGCGCCAGCAGCTTGGAAGGCCAGGGCTCTGAAGCTTTCTTT. It is translated as CASSLEGQGSEAFF.

This sequence joins TRBV28 and TRBJ1-5; 7 bases fit TRBD1. Germline V lookup: CDR1 MDHEN, CDR2 SYDVKM. The J segment lost 4 bases and the V segment lost 7 bases, leaving 13 bases of the junction unmatched. This CDR3 spans 16 amino acids. CDR3 region: CASTTLSGQRNQPQHF. The CDR3 region has the DNA TGTGCCAGCACCACCTTATCGGGACAGCGGAATCAGCCCCAGCATTTT.

The V and J genes are TRBV4-2 and TRBJ1-2, with D maybe TRBD1 (6 bases). This CDR3 is 18 amino acids long. Trimming cost V 0 bases and J 4 bases, with 21 bases left between them. Germline lookup yields CDR1 LGHNA and CDR2 YNFKEQ. In nucleotides, the CDR3 is TGTGCCAGCAGCCAAGACTGGGAGGCTGGGGGCGAGAGCTATGGCTACACCTTC. It is translated as CASSQDWEAGGESYGYTF.

This chain links TRBV10-3 with TRBJ1-1; D gene unclear. Trimming left V 4 bases short and J 1 base short, with 7 bases between. Per germline, CDR1 ENHRY and CDR2 SYGVKD. The CDR3 is made up of 13 amino acids. The CDR3: CAISARENTEAFF. CDR3 nucleotides: TGTGCCATCAGTGCAAGGGAGAACACTGAAGCTTTCTTT.

The V gene is TRBV12-5, the J gene TRBJ1-1; D perhaps matches TRBD1 (5 bases). The CDR3 contains 15 residues. Germline V gives CDR1 LGHNT, CDR2 FRNRAP. The V and J ends lost 5 bases and 4 bases respectively, with 17 bases between them. DNA for the CDR3: TGTGCTAGTGGTACGCACCGCGGGACCCCCACTGAAGCTTTCTTT. The encoded protein is CASGTHRGTPTEAFF.

This rearrangement joins TRBV2 to TRBJ1-1; a weak D match, TRBD1 (6 bases). CDR3 length: 13 amino acids. Germline V gene data show CDR1 as SNHLY and CDR2 as FYNNEI. V lost 11 bases to trimming and J lost 4 bases, with 17 bases between them. CDR3 nucleotide sequence: TGTGCCGGCTACTTACGGGGGCTCACTGAAGCTTTCTTT. Translated, it gives CAGYLRGLTEAFF.

The CDR3 loop reads CASSFEGFSGNTIYF. The CDR3 region has the DNA TGCGCCAGCAGCTTTGAAGGGTTCTCTGGAAACACCATATATTTT. The genes are TRBV5-1 and TRBJ1-3; D gene unclear. The CDR3 spans 15 residues. CDR1 and CDR2 from the germline V gene are SGHRS and YFSETQ. V was shortened by 2 bases and J by 0 bases, with 9 bases between the two germline ends.

Here the CDR3 reads CATSREENTEAFF. CDR3 nucleotides: TGTGCCACCAGCAGAGAGGAGAACACTGAAGCTTTCTTT. The V and J genes are TRBV15 and TRBJ1-1, with D unresolved. V was pared by 0 bases and J by 1 base, with 3 bases between. Germline V gene sequence: CDR1 LNHNV, CDR2 YYDKDF (reference sequence). This CDR3 comprises 13 residues.

Here the CDR3 reads CATSTGTSSYEQYF. As DNA, the CDR3 is TGTGCCACCTCGACAGGGACAAGCTCCTACGAGCAGTACTTC. J is TRBJ2-7 and V is TRBV2; TRBD1 aligns across 7 bases. Trimming at V came to 10 bases and at J to 0 bases, leaving 9 bases not matched to a gene. In germline, CDR1 is SNHLY, CDR2 FYNNEI. The CDR3 sequence is 14 residues long.

The V gene is TRBV4-1, the J gene TRBJ2-5; D not certain. Germline CDR1 MGHRA, CDR2 YSYEKL. Between the trimmed V and J ends, which lost 5 bases and 1 base, there was a span of 8 bases. The CDR3 has 13 residues. The chain's CDR3 is CASSKASQETQYF. The DNA of the CDR3 is TGCGCCAGCAGCAAGGCCAGCCAAGAGACCCAGTACTTC.

With regard to this clone: An end of the junction does not agree with germline; a read error may underlie this. This chain connects TRBV28 to TRBJ2-7; a weak D match, TRBD1 (6 bases). CDR3 length: 14 amino acids. Germline values: CDR1 MDHEN, CDR2 SYDVKM. CDR3 residues: CASMTPTGWYEQYF. The CDR3, as DNA: TGTGCGAGCATGACCCCTACAGGGTGGTACGAGCAGTACTTC.

This chain connects TRBV4-3 to TRBJ2-7; 10 nucleotides agree with TRBD2. The germline gives CDR1 LGHNA, CDR2 YSLEER. J gave up 5 bases and V 0 bases, and 7 bases lay outside the gene matches. The length of the CDR3 is 16 residues. The CDR3 bases are TGCGCCAGCAGCCAAGATGCCGAGCGGGAGGGCCACGAGCAGTACTTC. It yields the protein CASSQDAEREGHEQYF.

The rearrangement links TRBV30 to TRBJ2-2, with D unclear. Per the germline V gene, CDR1 is GTSNPN and CDR2 is SVGIG (reference sequence). The V end lost 4 bases, the J end lost 4 bases, and 16 bases lay between the germline ends. The length of the CDR3 is 15 residues. CDR3 nucleotide sequence: TGTGCCTGGAACTCCGCCACTTTAGTCACCGGGGAGCTGTTTTTT. As protein: CAWNSATLVTGELFF.

This chain uses TRBV7-9 with TRBJ2-7; no definite D call. The CDR3 sequence is 12 residues long. Germline CDR1 reads SEHNR; CDR2 reads FQNEAQ (reference sequence). The V end lost 4 bases, the J end lost 4 bases, and 8 bases lay between the germline ends. The CDR3 nucleotides read TGTGCCAGCAGCTCGCCGAGGTACGAGCAGTACTTC. It encodes CASSSPRYEQYF.

The chain has TRBV6-1 and TRBJ1-2, with a possible D match to TRBD1 (6 bases). Looked up from germline, CDR1 is MNHNS and CDR2 is SASEGT. The CDR3 runs 16 residues. Trimming took 4 bases from V and 0 from J, leaving 15 bases between them. The CDR3 coding sequence is TGTGCCAGCAGTGCCCAGCCAGGGGCCTCTAACTATGGCTACACCTTC. Its translation: CASSAQPGASNYGYTF.

This chain links TRBV10-3 with TRBJ1-1; no firm D call. The CDR3 covers 16 residues. The V gene lost 2 bases and the J gene lost 0 bases, with 13 bases spanning the gap. Per germline, CDR1 ENHRY and CDR2 SYGVKD. CDR3 residues: CAISEGAAYLNTEAFF. The DNA of the CDR3 is TGTGCCATCAGTGAGGGAGCAGCGTATCTGAACACTGAAGCTTTCTTT.

This rearrangement joins TRBV5-1 to TRBJ2-1, with 8 nucleotides matching TRBD2. With V trimmed by 3 bases and J by 4 bases, 6 bases remained unmatched. The CDR3 spans 15 residues. CDR1 SGHRS and CDR2 YFSETQ come from the germline V gene. The CDR3 here is CASSSPGLGYNEQFF. The CDR3 bases are TGCGCCAGCAGCTCGCCGGGACTAGGGTACAATGAGCAGTTCTTC.

The chain uses TRBV6-5 and TRBJ1-5; 8 bases are a match to TRBD1. Germline CDR1 is MNHEY and CDR2 is SVGAGI. V was clipped by 5 bases and J by 4 bases; unmatched bases: 4. This CDR3 has 14 amino acids. The CDR3 region is CASSQHRGNQPQHF. The CDR3 DNA follows: TGTGCCAGCAGTCAGCACAGGGGGAATCAGCCCCAGCATTTT.

The count of this clone is one. The chain couples TRBV5-1 to TRBJ1-2; D might be TRBD1 (6 bases). Germline CDR1 and CDR2: SGHRS and YFSETQ. CDR3 length: 14 amino acids. The ends were cut back, 2 bases at V and 0 bases at J, with 8 bases in the middle. The CDR3 DNA is TGCGCCAGCAGCTTACAGGGAGCTAACTATGGCTACACCTTC. It translates to CASSLQGANYGYTF.

V usage is TRBV5-1 and J usage is TRBJ2-3, with D hard to call. Trimming cost V 4 bases and J 2 bases, with 20 bases left between them. Germline V gene data show CDR1 as SGHRS and CDR2 as YFSETQ. The CDR3 runs to 17 residues. The CDR3: CASSAGPLASTTDTQYF. The CDR3 nucleotides read TGCGCCAGCAGCGCTGGTCCCTTGGCCTCGACCACAGATACGCAGTATTTT.

This chain connects TRBV5-6 to TRBJ1-1, with D unresolved. With 0 bases removed from V and 2 bases from J, the gap between germline ends came to 11 bases. The CDR3 is 15 residues long. The V gene's germline CDR1 is SGHDT and CDR2 YYEEEE. DNA of the CDR3: TGTGCCAGCAGCTTGGGAAGGTTTGGAAACACTGAAGCTTTCTTT. It encodes CASSLGRFGNTEAFF.

This clone turned up a few times. This chain uses TRBV4-2 with TRBJ1-3, with 7 bases lining up with TRBD1. Germline V gene lookup returns CDR1 LGHNA and CDR2 YNFKEQ. J lost 4 bases, V lost 1 base, and 4 bases had no gene match. This CDR3 has 15 residues. The DNA for the CDR3 is TGTGCCAGCAGCCAAGCGCAGGGGGAGGGAAACACCATATATTTT. Its translation: CASSQAQGEGNTIYF.

This chain links TRBV15 with TRBJ1-1; no reliable D call. This CDR3 is built from 14 residues. Germline CDR1 is LNHNV and CDR2 is YYDKDF (reference sequence). The ends were cut back, 2 bases at V and 1 base at J, with 8 bases in the middle. CDR3 DNA sequence: TGTGCCACCAGCAGATTTGGGGAGAACACTGAAGCTTTCTTT. It specifies CATSRFGENTEAFF.

The V call is TRBV6-6, the J call TRBJ2-6; D call uncertain. Trimming took 2 bases from V and 5 from J, leaving 13 bases between them. This CDR3 comprises 16 residues. Germline V gene sequence: CDR1 MNHNY, CDR2 SVGAGI (reference sequence). The CDR3 sequence is CASSYVTVSRANVLTF. In DNA form, the CDR3 reads TGTGCCAGCAGTTACGTGACCGTTTCCCGGGCCAACGTCCTGACTTTC.

The chain carries TRBV6-5 and TRBJ2-3, with unresolved D. Trimming cost V 4 bases and J 2 bases, with 13 bases left between them. This CDR3 has 15 residues. CDR1 is MNHEY, CDR2 SVGAGI, per germline. The CDR3 nucleotides are TGTGCCAGCAGTTTGGGCCGGACCTTCACAGATACGCAGTATTTT. Translation: CASSLGRTFTDTQYF.

This chain uses TRBV13 with TRBJ2-6; 7 bases fit TRBD1. The length of the CDR3 is 15 residues. CDR1 and CDR2 from the germline V gene are PRHDT and FYEKMQ (reference sequence). After removal of 5 bases from V and 0 bases from J, the junction contained 1 base not matched to a gene. The CDR3 DNA reads TGTGCCAGCAGCAGGGACAGCTCTGGGGCCAACGTCCTGACTTTC. This sequence encodes CASSRDSSGANVLTF.

This sequence joins TRBV11-2 and TRBJ1-3, with D unresolved. Trimming took off 1 base at V and 1 base at J, with 5 bases between the two ends. The CDR3 extends over 14 amino acids. Germline-derived CDR1 and CDR2 are SGHAT and FQNNGV. CDR3 amino acids: CASSLVRSGNTIYF. Written as DNA, the CDR3 is TGTGCCAGCAGCTTAGTCCGTTCTGGAAACACCATATATTTT.

This sequence joins TRBV29-1 and TRBJ1-1; D not certain. The germline CDR1 and CDR2 sequences are SQVTM and ANQGSEA. V was trimmed by 4 bases and J by 1 base, leaving 10 bases between them. There are 13 residues in the CDR3. DNA of the CDR3: TGCAGCGTTGCGACGGTCGGGAACACTGAAGCTTTCTTT. Protein: CSVATVGNTEAFF.